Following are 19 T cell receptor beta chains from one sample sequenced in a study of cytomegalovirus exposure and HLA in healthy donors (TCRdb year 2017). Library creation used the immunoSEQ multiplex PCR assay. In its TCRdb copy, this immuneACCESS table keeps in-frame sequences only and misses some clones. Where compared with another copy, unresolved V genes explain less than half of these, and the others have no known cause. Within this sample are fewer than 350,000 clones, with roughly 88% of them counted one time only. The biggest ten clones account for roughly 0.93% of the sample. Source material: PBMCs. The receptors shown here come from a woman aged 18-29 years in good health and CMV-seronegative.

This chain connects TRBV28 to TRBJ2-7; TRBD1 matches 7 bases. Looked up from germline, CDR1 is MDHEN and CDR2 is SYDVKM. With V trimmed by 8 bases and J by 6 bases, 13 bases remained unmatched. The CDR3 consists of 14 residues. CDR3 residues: CASRATGVVSEQYF. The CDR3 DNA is TGTGCCAGCCGGGCCACAGGGGTTGTCTCCGAGCAGTACTTC.

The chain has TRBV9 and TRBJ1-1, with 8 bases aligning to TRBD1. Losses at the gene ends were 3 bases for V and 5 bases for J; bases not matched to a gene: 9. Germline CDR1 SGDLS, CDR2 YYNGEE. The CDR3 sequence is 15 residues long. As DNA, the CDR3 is TGTGCCAGCAGCGCCTACACAGGGGGGCTGACTGAAGCTTTCTTT. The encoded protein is CASSAYTGGLTEAFF.

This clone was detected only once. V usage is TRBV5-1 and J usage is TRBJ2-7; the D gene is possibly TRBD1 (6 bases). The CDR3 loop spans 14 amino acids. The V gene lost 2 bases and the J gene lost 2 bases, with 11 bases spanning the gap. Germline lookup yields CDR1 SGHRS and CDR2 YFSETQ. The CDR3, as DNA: TGCGCCAGCAGCTTAAGGGGGTTCCCCTACGAGCAGTACTTC. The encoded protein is CASSLRGFPYEQYF.

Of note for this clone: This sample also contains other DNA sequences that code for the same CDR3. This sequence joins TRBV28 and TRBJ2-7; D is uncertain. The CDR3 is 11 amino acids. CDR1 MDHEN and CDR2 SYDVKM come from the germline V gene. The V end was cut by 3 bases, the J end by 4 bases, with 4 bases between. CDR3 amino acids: CASSFLYEQYF. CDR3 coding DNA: TGTGCCAGCAGTTTTCTGTACGAGCAGTACTTC.

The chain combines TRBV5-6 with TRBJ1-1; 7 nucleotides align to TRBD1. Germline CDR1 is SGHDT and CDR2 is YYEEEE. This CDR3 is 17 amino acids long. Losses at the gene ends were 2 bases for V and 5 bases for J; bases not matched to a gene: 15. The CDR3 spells CASSFIKGPGQPTEAFF. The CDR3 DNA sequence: TGTGCCAGCAGCTTTATAAAGGGACCGGGACAGCCGACTGAAGCTTTCTTT.

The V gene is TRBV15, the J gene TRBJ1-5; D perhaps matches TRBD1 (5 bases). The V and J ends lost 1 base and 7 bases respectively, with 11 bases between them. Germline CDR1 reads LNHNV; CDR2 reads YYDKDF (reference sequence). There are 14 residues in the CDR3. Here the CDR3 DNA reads TGTGCCACCAGCAGAGTTCAGGGCATCCAGCCCCAGCATTTT. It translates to CATSRVQGIQPQHF.

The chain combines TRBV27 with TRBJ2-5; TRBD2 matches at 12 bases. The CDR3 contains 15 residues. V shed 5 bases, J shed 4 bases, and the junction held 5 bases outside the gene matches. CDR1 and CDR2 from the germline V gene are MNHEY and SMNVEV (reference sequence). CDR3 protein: CASSTGLAGIETQYF. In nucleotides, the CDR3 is TGTGCCAGCAGTACCGGACTAGCGGGAATAGAGACCCAGTACTTC.

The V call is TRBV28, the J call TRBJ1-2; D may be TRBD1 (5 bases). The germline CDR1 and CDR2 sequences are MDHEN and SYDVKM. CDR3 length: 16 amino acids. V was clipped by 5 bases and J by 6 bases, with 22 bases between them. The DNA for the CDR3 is TGTGCCAGCAGTCTCCCCTCGGGGGTCCTTAGCGATGGCTACACCTTC. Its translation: CASSLPSGVLSDGYTF.

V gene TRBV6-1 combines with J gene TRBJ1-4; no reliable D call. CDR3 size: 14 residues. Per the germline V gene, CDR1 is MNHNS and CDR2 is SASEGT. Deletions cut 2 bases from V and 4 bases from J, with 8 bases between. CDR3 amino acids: CASSEYPSNEKLFF. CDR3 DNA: TGTGCCAGCAGTGAATATCCCAGTAATGAAAAACTGTTTTTT.

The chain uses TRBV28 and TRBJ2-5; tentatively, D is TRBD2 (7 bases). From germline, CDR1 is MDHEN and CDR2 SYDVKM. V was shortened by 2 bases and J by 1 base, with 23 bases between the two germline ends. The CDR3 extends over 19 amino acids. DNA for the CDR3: TGTGCCAGCAGTTTAGGAGGAGTCGGGGGGCCCCATCTCCAAGAGACCCAGTACTTC. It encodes CASSLGGVGGPHLQETQYF.

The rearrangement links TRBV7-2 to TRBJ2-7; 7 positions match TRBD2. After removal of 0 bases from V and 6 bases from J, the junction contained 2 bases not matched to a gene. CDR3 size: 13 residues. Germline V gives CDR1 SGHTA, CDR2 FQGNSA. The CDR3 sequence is CASSLAGGPEQYF. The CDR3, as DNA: TGTGCCAGCAGCTTAGCGGGAGGGCCCGAGCAGTACTTC.

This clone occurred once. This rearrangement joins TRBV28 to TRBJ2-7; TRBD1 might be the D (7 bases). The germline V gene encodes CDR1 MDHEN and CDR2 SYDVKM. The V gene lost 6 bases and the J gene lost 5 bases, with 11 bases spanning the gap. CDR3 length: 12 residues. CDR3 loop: CASSPGGNEQYF. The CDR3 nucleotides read TGTGCCAGCAGCCCAGGGGGGAACGAGCAGTACTTC.

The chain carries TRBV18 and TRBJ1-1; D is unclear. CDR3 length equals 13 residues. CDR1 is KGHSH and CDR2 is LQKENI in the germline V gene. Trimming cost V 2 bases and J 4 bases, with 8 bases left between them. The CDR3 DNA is TGTGCCAGCTCACCAGCTGGGCTCACTGAAGCTTTCTTT. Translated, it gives CASSPAGLTEAFF.

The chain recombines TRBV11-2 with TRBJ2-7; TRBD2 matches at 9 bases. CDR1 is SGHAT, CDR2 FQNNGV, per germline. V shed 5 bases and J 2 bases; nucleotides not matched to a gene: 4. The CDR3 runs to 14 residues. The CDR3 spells CASSISGSTYEQYF. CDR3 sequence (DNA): TGTGCCAGCAGCATTAGCGGGAGCACCTACGAGCAGTACTTC.

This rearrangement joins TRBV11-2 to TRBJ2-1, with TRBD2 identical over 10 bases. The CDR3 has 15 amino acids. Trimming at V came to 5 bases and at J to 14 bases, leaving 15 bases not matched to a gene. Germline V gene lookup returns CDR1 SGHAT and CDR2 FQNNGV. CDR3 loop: CASSPGRSSGSREFF. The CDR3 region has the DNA TGTGCCAGCAGCCCCGGGCGGTCTAGCGGGAGTAGGGAGTTCTTC.

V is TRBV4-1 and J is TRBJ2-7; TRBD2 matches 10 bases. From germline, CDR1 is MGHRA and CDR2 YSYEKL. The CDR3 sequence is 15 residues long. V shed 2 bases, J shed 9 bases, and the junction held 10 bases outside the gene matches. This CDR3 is CASSQPSSGSSRQYF. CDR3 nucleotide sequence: TGCGCCAGCAGCCAACCGTCTAGCGGGAGCTCGAGGCAGTACTTC.

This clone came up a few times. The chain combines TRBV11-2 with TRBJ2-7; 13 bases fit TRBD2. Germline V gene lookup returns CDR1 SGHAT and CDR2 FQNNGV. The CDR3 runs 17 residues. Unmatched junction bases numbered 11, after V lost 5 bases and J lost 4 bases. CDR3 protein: CASSPSGRGLAGYEQYF. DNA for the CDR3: TGTGCCAGCAGCCCTTCCGGTAGGGGACTAGCGGGATACGAGCAGTACTTC.

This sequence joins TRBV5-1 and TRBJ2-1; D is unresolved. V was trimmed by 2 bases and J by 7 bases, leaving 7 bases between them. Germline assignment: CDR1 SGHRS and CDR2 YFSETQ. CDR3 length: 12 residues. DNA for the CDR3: TGCGCCAGCAGCTTCCCGACTAATGAGCAGTTCTTC. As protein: CASSFPTNEQFF.

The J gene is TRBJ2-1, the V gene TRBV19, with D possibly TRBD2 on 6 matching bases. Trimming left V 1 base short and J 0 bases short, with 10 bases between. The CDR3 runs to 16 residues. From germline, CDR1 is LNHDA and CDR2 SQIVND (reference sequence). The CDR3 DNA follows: TGTGCCAGTAGTATAGGGACTACCTTCTCCTACAATGAGCAGTTCTTC. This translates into CASSIGTTFSYNEQFF.